These 29 T cell receptor beta chains originate from one sample sequenced in a study of cytomegalovirus exposure and HLA in healthy donors. The PCR employed 60 Vbeta primers together with 13 Jbeta primers. Profiled with immunoSEQ multiplex PCR; TCRdb holds only in-frame clones, not every one. The sample records 150,000 or so clones, roughly 80% being singletons. Material: PBMCs. These receptors all come from a male donor in good health and CMV-seronegative.

The V and J genes are TRBV19 and TRBJ2-5; 7 positions match TRBD1. The J call is in doubt because the DNA end fits TRBJ2-7 better. Germline V gene data show CDR1 as LNHDA and CDR2 as SQIVND (reference sequence). The CDR3 has 13 amino acids. CDR3 amino acids: CATPWDSSYEQYF. The DNA of the CDR3 is TGTGCCACACCCTGGGACAGCTCCTACGAGCAGTACTTC.

The chain joins TRBV29-1 to TRBJ2-2; D perhaps matches TRBD1 (6 bases). The CDR3 consists of 12 residues. Trimming removed 7 bases from V and 3 bases from J, with 9 bases in between. Germline CDR1 and CDR2: SQVTM and ANQGSEA. The CDR3 spells CSADSHTGELFF. DNA for the CDR3: TGCAGCGCGGACAGTCACACCGGGGAGCTGTTTTTT.

The chain couples TRBV11-2 to TRBJ2-1, with 7 bases matching TRBD2. The CDR3 runs to 16 residues. CDR1 and CDR2 (germline): SGHAT, FQNNGV. V shed 2 bases and J 4 bases; nucleotides not matched to a gene: 8. CDR3 sequence (DNA): TGTGCCAGCAGCTTATCGGGCGGGAGTACGTACAATGAGCAGTTCTTC. Its translation is CASSLSGGSTYNEQFF.

The chain couples TRBV7-2 to TRBJ1-5; a possible D gene is TRBD1 (6 bases). The CDR3 loop spans 15 amino acids. The V gene's germline CDR1 is SGHTA and CDR2 FQGNSA. The V end lost 5 bases, the J end lost 4 bases, and 15 bases lay between the germline ends. CDR3 nucleotide sequence: TGTGCCAGCAGCCAACAGGGTGGATCGAATCAGCCCCAGCATTTT. This codes for CASSQQGGSNQPQHF.

This clone is a singleton in its sample. The rearrangement joins TRBV6-1 to TRBJ1-1; no firm D call. V lost 5 bases and J 2 bases, leaving 9 bases between the germline ends. Germline CDR1 reads MNHNS; CDR2 reads SASEGT. The CDR3 contains 13 residues. CDR3 DNA: TGTGCCAGCAGTCGAGGGCTAAACACTGAAGCTTTCTTT. The encoded protein is CASSRGLNTEAFF.

The table lists this clone with a count of one. V and J are TRBV4-1 and TRBJ2-1; 7 nucleotides align to TRBD1. Germline assignment: CDR1 MGHRA and CDR2 YSYEKL. Germline trimming cut 3 bases from V and 7 bases from J; bases unmatched to any gene: 3. The CDR3 is made up of 13 amino acids. The CDR3 DNA reads TGCGCCAGCAGCCAGGGACAGAAGAATGAGCAGTTCTTC. Protein: CASSQGQKNEQFF.

The gene calls are TRBV2 and TRBJ2-2, with a tentative D call TRBD1 (7 bases). This CDR3 comprises 14 residues. Trimming removed 8 bases from V and 2 bases from J, with 12 bases in between. The V gene's germline CDR1 is SNHLY and CDR2 FYNNEI. The CDR3 DNA is TGTGCCAGCGGAGGGACAGTAAACACCGGGGAGCTGTTTTTT. Translation: CASGGTVNTGELFF. Supplemented by reference TRBV2 and TRBJ2-2, the full variable domain reads EPEVTQTPSHQVTQMGQEVILRCVPISNHLYFYWYRQILGQKVEFLVSFYNNEISEKSEIFDDQFSVERPDGSNFTLKIRSTKLEDSAMYFCASGGTVNTGELFFGEGSRLTVL.

The gene calls are TRBV5-6 and TRBJ1-2; no clear D gene. The germline V and J ends were trimmed by 1 base and 4 bases, with 14 bases remaining between them. Germline CDR1 and CDR2: SGHDT and YYEEEE. The CDR3 has 15 residues. The CDR3 DNA sequence: TGTGCCAGCAGCTTGAGGTCAGCGGGGATCTATGGCTACACCTTC. Its protein is CASSLRSAGIYGYTF.

The rearrangement joins TRBV18 to TRBJ2-5; no clear D gene. This CDR3 has 13 residues. Germline CDR1 reads KGHSH; CDR2 reads LQKENI. V lost 1 base and J lost 1, with 4 bases in between. CDR3 in amino acids: CASSPRSQETQYF. CDR3 bases: TGTGCCAGCTCACCACGGAGCCAAGAGACCCAGTACTTC.

The chain carries TRBV15 and TRBJ2-3; D is perhaps TRBD1 (6 bases). V was shortened by 0 bases and J by 0 bases, with 7 bases between the two germline ends. From germline, CDR1 is LNHNV and CDR2 YYDKDF (reference sequence). The CDR3 extends over 15 amino acids. Here the CDR3 DNA reads TGTGCCACCAGCAGAGAAACAGGGAGCACAGATACGCAGTATTTT. Residues: CATSRETGSTDTQYF.

This clone was detected a few times. The rearrangement uses TRBV2 and TRBJ1-5; 7 nucleotides line up with TRBD1. The CDR3 consists of 13 residues. V gave up 11 bases and J gave up 4 bases; unmatched junction bases: 8. Germline V gives CDR1 SNHLY, CDR2 FYNNEI. The CDR3 DNA is TGTGCCGGAACGGGACAGCTAAATCAGCCCCAGCATTTT. Protein: CAGTGQLNQPQHF.

The chain joins TRBV7-8 to TRBJ2-2, with D possibly matching TRBD1 (6 bases). Germline-derived CDR1 and CDR2 are SGHVS and FQNEAQ. Trimming removed 5 bases from V and 6 bases from J, with 16 bases in between. This CDR3 is 15 amino acids long. In DNA, the CDR3 is TGTGCCAGCAGCCGGATGGGGGCCGTGTCCGGGGAGCTGTTTTTT. Protein: CASSRMGAVSGELFF.

This clone has a handful of counts. The chain combines TRBV6-5 with TRBJ1-2, with a tentative D call TRBD1 (5 bases). Trimming shortened V by 5 bases and J by 4 bases, and 8 bases separated the two germline ends. This CDR3 spans 12 amino acids. Germline V CDR1 and CDR2: MNHEY, SVGAGI. CDR3 bases: TGTGCCAGCAGTCCCCAGGGCTATGGCTACACCTTC. Residues: CASSPQGYGYTF.

The chain couples TRBV6-1 to TRBJ1-5, with no clear D. Trimming left V 0 bases short and J 8 bases short, with 11 bases between. Germline CDR1 MNHNS, CDR2 SASEGT. The length of the CDR3 is 14 residues. The CDR3 spells CASSEATGWEPQHF. The CDR3 DNA reads TGTGCCAGCAGTGAAGCTACGGGTTGGGAGCCCCAGCATTTT.

CDR3 residues: CASSRREGSGGYTF. The CDR3 nucleotides read TGTGCCAGCAGCCGGCGTGAGGGAAGTGGCGGCTACACCTTC. The rearrangement links TRBV5-6 to TRBJ1-2; D gene unclear. The CDR3 contains 14 residues. Germline lookup yields CDR1 SGHDT and CDR2 YYEEEE. Trimming took 4 bases from V and 8 from J, leaving 18 bases between them.

V is TRBV5-6 and J is TRBJ1-1; D not resolved. The germline V gene encodes CDR1 SGHDT and CDR2 YYEEEE. This CDR3 contains 16 residues. With 0 bases removed from V and 4 bases from J, the gap between germline ends came to 16 bases. The CDR3 DNA reads as TGTGCCAGCAGCTTGGGGGCACGGATAATCACCACTGAAGCTTTCTTT. It translates to CASSLGARIITTEAFF.

This chain uses TRBV9 with TRBJ2-3; 8 nucleotides agree with TRBD2. This CDR3 region has 16 residues. V trimming: 0 bases; J trimming: 2 bases; junction bases outside the gene matches: 5. The V gene's germline CDR1 is SGDLS and CDR2 YYNGEE. In DNA, the CDR3 is TGTGCCAGCAGCGTAGGTCAGGGACTAGACACAGATACGCAGTATTTT. Its translation is CASSVGQGLDTDTQYF.

The rearrangement links TRBV27 to TRBJ1-2; 7 bases align to TRBD1. CDR1 MNHEY and CDR2 SMNVEV come from the germline V gene (reference sequence). The CDR3 spans 13 residues. With V trimmed by 5 bases and J by 6 bases, 6 bases remained unmatched. CDR3 nucleotide sequence: TGTGCCAGCAGTCTTGAGACAGGGCATGGCTACACCTTC. Encoded protein: CASSLETGHGYTF.

The V and J genes are TRBV27 and TRBJ2-2, with 8 nucleotides matching TRBD2. The junction had 14 bases not matched to a gene; V was cut back by 11 bases and J by 6 bases. Germline loops: CDR1 MNHEY, CDR2 SMNVEV (reference sequence). The CDR3 totals 15 residues. Here the CDR3 DNA reads TGTGCCTCCGCCGGAAGCGGGAGTCGGGCCGGGGAGCTGTTTTTT. This encodes CASAGSGSRAGELFF.

The chain is built from TRBV10-3 and TRBJ2-1; 9 bases fit TRBD1. CDR1 and CDR2 from the germline V gene are ENHRY and SYGVKD. V was clipped by 10 bases and J by 6 bases; unmatched bases: 13. This CDR3 has 15 residues. CDR3 region: CATNSPGQGFNEQFF. DNA for the CDR3: TGTGCCACAAACTCCCCGGGACAGGGCTTCAATGAGCAGTTCTTC.

The V gene is TRBV7-9, the J gene TRBJ2-2; D might be TRBD2 (6 bases). From germline, CDR1 is SEHNR and CDR2 FQNEAQ (reference sequence). Deletions cut 5 bases from V and 1 base from J, with 11 bases between. This CDR3 has 15 amino acids. The CDR3 nucleotides read TGTGCCAGCAGCCCAACCGGGAGGAACACCGGGGAGCTGTTTTTT. It encodes CASSPTGRNTGELFF.

The chain couples TRBV7-8 to TRBJ1-1, with unresolved D. The CDR3 has 14 residues. Germline V gene lookup returns CDR1 SGHVS and CDR2 FQNEAQ. Trimming stripped 5 bases from V and 3 bases from J, with 13 bases between. The CDR3 DNA sequence: TGTGCCAGCAGCCTATGGGGAGCGGACACTGAAGCTTTCTTT. Translating it yields CASSLWGADTEAFF. The whole variable domain, remainder taken from reference TRBV7-8 and TRBJ1-1, is GAGVSQSPRYKVAKRGQDVALRCDPISGHVSLFWYQQALGQGPEFLTYFQNEAQLDKSGLPSDRFFAERPEGSVSTLKIQRTQQEDSAVYLCASSLWGADTEAFFGQGTRLTVV.

The chain links TRBV29-1 to TRBJ1-1, with unresolved D. The CDR3 has 14 amino acids. Trimming cost V 6 bases and J 5 bases, with 19 bases left between them. The germline V gene encodes CDR1 SQVTM and CDR2 ANQGSEA. The CDR3 DNA sequence: TGCAGCGTGGCCTTGAGGAGGCCGGGGACTGAAGCTTTCTTT. Translated, it gives CSVALRRPGTEAFF.

Only a few counts were recorded for this clone. J is TRBJ1-4 and V is TRBV25-1; a possible D gene is TRBD1 (5 bases). The CDR3 loop spans 14 amino acids. The V gene's germline CDR1 is MGHDK and CDR2 SYGVNS. V was cut by 4 bases and J by 6 bases, with 12 bases left in between. The DNA for the CDR3 is TGTGCCAGCAGTGCAAAAAGGGGTCATGAAAAACTGTTTTTT. This translates into CASSAKRGHEKLFF.

The chain recombines TRBV28 with TRBJ2-2; D possibly corresponds to TRBD2 (6 bases). Germline V gene sequence: CDR1 MDHEN, CDR2 SYDVKM. The CDR3 runs to 15 residues. The V gene lost 6 bases and the J gene lost 7 bases, with 18 bases spanning the gap. In nucleotides, the CDR3 is TGTGCCAGCAGCTCTACCGGGGGAGGACGCGGGGAGCTGTTTTTT. It codes for CASSSTGGGRGELFF.

This rearrangement joins TRBV7-6 to TRBJ2-3; 7 bases align to TRBD1. The germline gives CDR1 SGHVS, CDR2 FNYEAQ. With V trimmed by 4 bases and J by 2 bases, 6 bases remained unmatched. CDR3 length: 15 residues. The CDR3 region is CASSSRQGLTDTQYF. The CDR3 nucleotides read TGTGCCAGCAGCTCTAGACAGGGCCTCACAGATACGCAGTATTTT.

The chain joins TRBV5-8 to TRBJ2-2; the match to TRBD1 covers 7 bases. The CDR3 is 16 amino acids. The trim removed 1 base at V and 1 base at J, leaving 4 bases unmatched. CDR1 is SGHTS and CDR2 is YDEGEE in the germline V gene. The chain's CDR3 is CASSLRRTGNTGELFF. CDR3 coding DNA: TGTGCCAGCAGCTTGCGCCGGACAGGGAACACCGGGGAGCTGTTTTTT.

This clone appeared a few times. The chain links TRBV11-3 to TRBJ2-3, with TRBD2 identical over 8 bases. Germline V lookup: CDR1 SGHNT, CDR2 YENEEA. V was pared by 5 bases and J by 4 bases, with 5 bases of the junction left unmatched. This CDR3 region has 14 residues. CDR3 residues: CASSLGLGPDTQYF. As DNA, the CDR3 is TGTGCCAGCAGCCTGGGACTAGGCCCAGATACGCAGTATTTT.

The rearrangement links TRBV4-3 to TRBJ2-7; 10 bases match TRBD2. The CDR3 totals 15 residues. CDR1 LGHNA and CDR2 YSLEER come from the germline V gene. V gave up 0 bases and J gave up 3 bases; unmatched junction bases: 2. CDR3: CASSQETSGFYEQYF. CDR3 DNA: TGCGCCAGCAGCCAAGAGACTAGCGGGTTCTACGAGCAGTACTTC.